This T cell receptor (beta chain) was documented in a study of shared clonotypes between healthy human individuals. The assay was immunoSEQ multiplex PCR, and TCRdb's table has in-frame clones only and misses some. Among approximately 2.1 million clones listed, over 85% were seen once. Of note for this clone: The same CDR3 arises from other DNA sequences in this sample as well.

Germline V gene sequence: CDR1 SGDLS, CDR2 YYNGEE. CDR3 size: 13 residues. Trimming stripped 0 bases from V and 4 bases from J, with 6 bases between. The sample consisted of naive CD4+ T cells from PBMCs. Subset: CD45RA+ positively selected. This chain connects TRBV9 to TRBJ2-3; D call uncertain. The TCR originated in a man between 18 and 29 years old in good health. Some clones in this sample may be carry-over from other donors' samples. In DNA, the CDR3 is TGTGCCAGCAGCGTAGGAATCCCAGATACGCAGTATTTT. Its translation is CASSVGIPDTQYF.